The entry that follows covers one TCR beta chain sequence. These data are taken from a study of blood T cell repertoires in COVID-19. Study context: COVID-19 samples from acute and convalescent phases originated in the United States, Italy and Spain. The analysed material was cDNA or gDNA that came from T cells, B-cell-depleted T cells, or PBMCs.

The CDR3 is made up of 16 amino acids. In germline, CDR1 is SGHVS, CDR2 FNYEAQ. The V segment lost 5 bases and the J segment 5 bases; nucleotides outside the gene matches: 9. Original analysis: Amplifying reference gene primers gave estimates of nucleated cell counts. Sequencing was performed with immunoSEQ multiplex PCR; in TCRdb, only in-frame clones are kept and a portion is missing. That table is the source of V, J and clone size, and D and trimming were worked out from the DNA. The sample includes around 55,000 clones, about nine tenths of them seen just once. The V gene is TRBV7-6, the J gene TRBJ1-6; TRBD1 aligns across 7 bases. The sample was peripheral blood. This clonotype was sampled from a man between 35 and 55 years old with acute or convalescent COVID-19. CDR3 sequence (DNA): TGTGCCAGCAGCCGAACGGGACAGCCGAATAATTCACCCCTCCACTTT. Its protein is CASSRTGQPNNSPLHF. The full variable domain, in which reference TRBV7-6 and TRBJ1-6 provide the parts outside the CDR3, is GAGVSQSPRYKVTKRGQDVALRCDPISGHVSLYWYRQALGQGPEFLTYFNYEAQQDKSGLPNDRFSAERPEGSISTLTIQRTEQRDSAMYRCASSRTGQPNNSPLHFGNGTRLTVT.